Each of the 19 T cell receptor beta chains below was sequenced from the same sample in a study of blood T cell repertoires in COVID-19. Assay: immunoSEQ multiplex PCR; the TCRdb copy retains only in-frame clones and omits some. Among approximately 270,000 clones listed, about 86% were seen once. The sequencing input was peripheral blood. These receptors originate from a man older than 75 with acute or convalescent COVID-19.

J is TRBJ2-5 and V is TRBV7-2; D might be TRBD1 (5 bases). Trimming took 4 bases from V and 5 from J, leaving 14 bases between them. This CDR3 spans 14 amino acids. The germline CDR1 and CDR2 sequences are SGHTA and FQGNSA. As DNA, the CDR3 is TGTGCCAGCAGCTGGGGCGGCCTTGGGGAGACCCAGTACTTC. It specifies CASSWGGLGETQYF.

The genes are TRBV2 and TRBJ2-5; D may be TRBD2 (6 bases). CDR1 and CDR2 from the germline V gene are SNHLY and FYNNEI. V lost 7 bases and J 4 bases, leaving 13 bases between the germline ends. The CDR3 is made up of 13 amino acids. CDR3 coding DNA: TGTGCCAGCACTACCGACGGGGGAGAGACCCAGTACTTC. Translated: CASTTDGGETQYF.

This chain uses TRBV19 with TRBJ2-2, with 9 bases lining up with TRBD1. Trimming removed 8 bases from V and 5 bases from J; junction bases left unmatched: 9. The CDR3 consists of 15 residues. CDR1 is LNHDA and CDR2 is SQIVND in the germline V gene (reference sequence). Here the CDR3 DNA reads TGTGCCAGTTCACCCGGGACAGGGACTACCGGGGAGCTGTTTTTT. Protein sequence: CASSPGTGTTGELFF.

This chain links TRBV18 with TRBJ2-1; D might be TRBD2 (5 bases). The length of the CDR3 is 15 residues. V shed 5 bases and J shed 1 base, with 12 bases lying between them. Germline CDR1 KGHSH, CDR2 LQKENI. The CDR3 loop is CASSFRRGSYNEQFF. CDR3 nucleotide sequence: TGTGCCAGCTCATTTCGACGGGGATCCTACAATGAGCAGTTCTTC.

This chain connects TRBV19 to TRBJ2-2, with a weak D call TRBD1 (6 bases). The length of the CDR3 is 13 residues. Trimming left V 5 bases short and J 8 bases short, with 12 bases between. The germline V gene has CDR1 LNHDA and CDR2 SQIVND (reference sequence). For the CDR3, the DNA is TGTGCCAGTAGTCCCAACAGGGCTGGGGAGCTGTTTTTT. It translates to CASSPNRAGELFF.

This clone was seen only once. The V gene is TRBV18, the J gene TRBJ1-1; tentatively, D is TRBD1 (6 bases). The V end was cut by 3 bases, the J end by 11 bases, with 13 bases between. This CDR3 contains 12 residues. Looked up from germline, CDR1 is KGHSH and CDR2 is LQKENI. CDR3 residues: CASSPSGQWAFF. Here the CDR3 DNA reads TGTGCCAGCTCACCTTCAGGACAGTGGGCTTTCTTT.

The CDR3 DNA sequence: TGTGCCAGCAGTGAGACTAGCGGTCTGAGCCAGTACTTC. It encodes CASSETSGLSQYF. The chain links TRBV2 to TRBJ2-5, with 9 bases matching TRBD2. V shed 3 bases, J shed 10 bases, and the junction held 6 bases outside the gene matches. Per the germline V gene, CDR1 is SNHLY and CDR2 is FYNNEI. The CDR3 loop spans 13 amino acids.

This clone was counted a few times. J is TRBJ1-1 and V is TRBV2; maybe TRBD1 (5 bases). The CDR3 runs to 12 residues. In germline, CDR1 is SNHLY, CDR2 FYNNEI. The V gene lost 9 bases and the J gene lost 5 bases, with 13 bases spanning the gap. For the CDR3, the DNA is TGTGCCAGTCTAGGGGTCTTTACTGAAGCTTTCTTT. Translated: CASLGVFTEAFF. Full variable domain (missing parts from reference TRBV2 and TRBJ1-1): EPEVTQTPSHQVTQMGQEVILRCVPISNHLYFYWYRQILGQKVEFLVSFYNNEISEKSEIFDDQFSVERPDGSNFTLKIRSTKLEDSAMYFCASLGVFTEAFFGQGTRLTVV.

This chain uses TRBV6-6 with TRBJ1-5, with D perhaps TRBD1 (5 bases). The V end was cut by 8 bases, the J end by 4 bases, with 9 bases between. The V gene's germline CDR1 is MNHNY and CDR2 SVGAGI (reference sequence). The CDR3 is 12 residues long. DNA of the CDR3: TGTGCCAGCGCGGCAGGGAATCAGCCCCAGCATTTT. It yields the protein CASAAGNQPQHF.

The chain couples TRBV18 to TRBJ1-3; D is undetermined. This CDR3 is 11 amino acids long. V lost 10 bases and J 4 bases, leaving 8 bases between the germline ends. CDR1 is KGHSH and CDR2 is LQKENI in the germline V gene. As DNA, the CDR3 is TGTGCCACCCCACAGGGAAACACCATATATTTT. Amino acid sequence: CATPQGNTIYF.

The CDR3 DNA is TGTGCCAGCAGTTTAACCGGGGTCCGCTCCTACGAGCAGTACTTC. This gives the protein CASSLTGVRSYEQYF. J is TRBJ2-7 and V is TRBV28; D possibly corresponds to TRBD2 (5 bases). Trimming pared 2 bases from V and 0 bases from J, leaving 11 bases between. The germline V gene has CDR1 MDHEN and CDR2 SYDVKM. CDR3 length equals 15 residues.

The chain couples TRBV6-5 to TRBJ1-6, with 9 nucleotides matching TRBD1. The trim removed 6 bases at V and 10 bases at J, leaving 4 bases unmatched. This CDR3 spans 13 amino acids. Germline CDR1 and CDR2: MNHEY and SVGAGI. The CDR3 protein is CASSDRGSSPLHF. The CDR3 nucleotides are TGTGCCAGCAGCGACAGGGGGTCGTCACCCCTCCACTTT.

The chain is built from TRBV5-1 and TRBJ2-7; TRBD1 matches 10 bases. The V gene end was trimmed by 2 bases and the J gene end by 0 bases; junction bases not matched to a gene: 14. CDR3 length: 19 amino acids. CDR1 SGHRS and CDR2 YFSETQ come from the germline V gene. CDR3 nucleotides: TGCGCCAGCAGCTTAGAGTCCCGGGACAGGGGAGGTCTCTCCTACGAGCAGTACTTC. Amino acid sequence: CASSLESRDRGGLSYEQYF. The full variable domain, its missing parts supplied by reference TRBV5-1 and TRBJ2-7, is KAGVTQTPRYLIKTRGQQVTLSCSPISGHRSVSWYQQTPGQGLQFLFEYFSETQRNKGNFPGRFSGRQFSNSRSEMNVSTLELGDSALYLCASSLESRDRGGLSYEQYFGPGTRLTVT.

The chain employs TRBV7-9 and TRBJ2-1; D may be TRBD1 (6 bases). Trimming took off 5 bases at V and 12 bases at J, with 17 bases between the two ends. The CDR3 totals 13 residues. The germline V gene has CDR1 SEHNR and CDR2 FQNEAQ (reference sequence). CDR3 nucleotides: TGTGCCAGCAGCGCACTACAGGGTCGGAGGCAGTTCTTC. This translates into CASSALQGRRQFF.

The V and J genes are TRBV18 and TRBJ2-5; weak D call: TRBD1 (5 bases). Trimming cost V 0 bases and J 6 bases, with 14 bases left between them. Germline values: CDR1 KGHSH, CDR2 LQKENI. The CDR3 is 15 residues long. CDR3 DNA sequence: TGTGCCAGCTCACCACCGGGGCTAAGACAACAGACCCAGTACTTC. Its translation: CASSPPGLRQQTQYF.

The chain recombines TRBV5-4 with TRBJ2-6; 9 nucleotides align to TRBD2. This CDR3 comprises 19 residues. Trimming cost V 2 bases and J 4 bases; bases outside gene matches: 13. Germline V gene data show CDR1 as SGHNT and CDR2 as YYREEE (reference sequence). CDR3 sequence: CASSFKGLAGSDGANVLTF. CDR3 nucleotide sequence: TGTGCCAGCAGCTTTAAGGGACTAGCTGGCTCGGACGGGGCCAACGTCCTGACTTTC.

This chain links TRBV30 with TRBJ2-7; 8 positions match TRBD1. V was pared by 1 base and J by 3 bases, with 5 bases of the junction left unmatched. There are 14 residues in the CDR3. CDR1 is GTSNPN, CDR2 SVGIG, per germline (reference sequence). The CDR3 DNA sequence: TGTGCCTGGAGTGGGCGGGACAGGCACTACGAGCAGTACTTC. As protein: CAWSGRDRHYEQYF.

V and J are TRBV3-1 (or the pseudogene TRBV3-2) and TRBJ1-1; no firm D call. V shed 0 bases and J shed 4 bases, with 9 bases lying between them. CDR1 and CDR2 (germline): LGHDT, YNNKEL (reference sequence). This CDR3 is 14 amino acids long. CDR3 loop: CASSQDSSGTEAFF. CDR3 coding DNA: TGTGCCAGCAGCCAAGATAGCTCGGGCACTGAAGCTTTCTTT.

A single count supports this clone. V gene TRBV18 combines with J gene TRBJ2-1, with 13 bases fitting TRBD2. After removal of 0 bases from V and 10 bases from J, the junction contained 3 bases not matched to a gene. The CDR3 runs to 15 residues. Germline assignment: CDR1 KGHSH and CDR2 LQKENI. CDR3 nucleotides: TGTGCCAGCTCACCACCGGGACTAGCGGGACCCGAGCAGTTCTTC. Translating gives CASSPPGLAGPEQFF.